This T cell receptor beta chain emerged from a study of technical replicates of blood from four donors. Using immunoSEQ multiplex PCR, the repertoire was profiled, and TCRdb retains in-frame clones only, with some absent. The sample yields 75,000 to 100,000 clones, about 96% seen once. V was shortened by 4 bases and J by 6 bases, with 10 bases between the two germline ends. CDR1 and CDR2 from the germline V gene are SGHVS and FNYEAQ. The CDR3 extends over 12 amino acids. The sequence derives from a human donor in good health. V and J are TRBV7-6 and TRBJ2-7; possibly TRBD1 for D (6 bases). Sequencing was carried out using T cells isolated from PBMCs. This CDR3 reads CASSSRGGEQYF. DNA for the CDR3: TGTGCCAGCAGCTCCAGAGGGGGCGAGCAGTACTTC.